Presented here are 12 T cell receptor beta chains from one specimen sequenced in a study of OX40 agonist ivuxolimab in advanced cancers. This table comes from immunoSEQ multiplex PCR, and its TCRdb copy is limited to in-frame clones, with some not included. In the table there are about 55,000 clones, 80% to 90% of which are singletons. The sample consisted of CD4+ or CD8+ T cells sorted from blood, taken in a trial of the OX40 agonist ivuxolimab. These receptors were collected from an adult with an advanced solid tumor such as melanoma, head and neck, liver or kidney cancer.

This clone appeared a single time. This chain links TRBV7-9 with TRBJ1-2; D not certain. Germline values: CDR1 SEHNR, CDR2 FQNEAQ (reference sequence). The V gene lost 5 bases and the J gene lost 3 bases, with 4 bases spanning the gap. The CDR3 spans 11 residues. CDR3 in DNA: TGTGCCAGCAGCCTCCACTATGGCTACACCTTC. Protein product: CASSLHYGYTF.

V and J are TRBV6-5 and TRBJ1-1, with 8 bases that match TRBD1. Germline CDR1 reads MNHEY; CDR2 reads SVGAGI. V trimming: 7 bases; J trimming: 1 base; junction bases outside the gene matches: 2. The CDR3 runs to 13 residues. The CDR3 DNA reads TGTGCCAGCATCGGGACAGGGAACACTGAAGCTTTCTTT. It codes for CASIGTGNTEAFF.

This chain links TRBV2 with TRBJ2-3, with TRBD2 matching 11 bases. The CDR3 is made up of 15 amino acids. J was trimmed by 4 bases and V by 6 bases; bases with no gene match: 6. Looked up from germline, CDR1 is SNHLY and CDR2 is FYNNEI. CDR3 bases: TGTGCCAGCAGCGAGGGACTAGCGGTTTCAGATACGCAGTATTTT. Its protein is CASSEGLAVSDTQYF.

The sample holds one count of this clone. J is TRBJ2-7 and V is TRBV28, with D unclear. Between the trimmed V and J ends, which lost 7 bases and 3 bases, there was a span of 10 bases. Germline V CDR1 and CDR2: MDHEN, SYDVKM. This CDR3 is built from 12 residues. The CDR3 region has the DNA TGTGCCAGCAACGAGCTCTTCTACGAGCAGTACTTC. This sequence encodes CASNELFYEQYF.

The chain uses TRBV4-1 and TRBJ2-5, with no clear D. Trimming pared 1 base from V and 1 base from J, leaving 13 bases between. CDR1 and CDR2 from the germline V gene are MGHRA and YSYEKL. The CDR3 extends over 16 amino acids. CDR3 protein: CASSQVSGLLQETQYF. The CDR3 nucleotides read TGCGCCAGCAGCCAAGTGTCCGGGCTACTCCAAGAGACCCAGTACTTC.

The rearrangement uses TRBV7-9 and TRBJ2-7, with 8 bases that match TRBD2. V was clipped by 8 bases and J by 4 bases; unmatched bases: 19. The CDR3 loop spans 17 amino acids. In germline, CDR1 is SEHNR, CDR2 FQNEAQ (reference sequence). The CDR3 bases are TGTGCCAGCGAAACGTCCGGAACGGGAGGGAGGTTATACGAGCAGTACTTC. Its protein product is CASETSGTGGRLYEQYF.

The chain recombines TRBV6-5 with TRBJ2-2; 11 bases agree with TRBD2. The CDR3 covers 15 residues. CDR1 and CDR2 (germline): MNHEY, SVGAGI. The trim removed 7 bases at V and 3 bases at J, leaving 4 bases unmatched. The CDR3, as DNA: TGTGCCAGCACCGGACTAGCGGGTTACACCGGGGAGCTGTTTTTT. Translation gives CASTGLAGYTGELFF.

This chain connects TRBV7-6 to TRBJ1-1, with D maybe TRBD1 (5 bases). Germline V lookup: CDR1 SGHVS, CDR2 FNYEAQ. V was trimmed by 5 bases and J by 11 bases, leaving 18 bases between them. The CDR3 consists of 13 residues. The CDR3 nucleotides read TGTGCCAGCAGCAGCCGCGGGTCGGGGGAGGCTTTCTTT. Amino acid sequence: CASSSRGSGEAFF.

V and J are TRBV7-2 and TRBJ1-5; 8 bases fit TRBD1. The germline CDR1 and CDR2 sequences are SGHTA and FQGNSA. The CDR3 is made up of 16 amino acids. V lost 5 bases and J lost 5; bases outside the gene matches: 11. The CDR3 loop reads CASSPFPDRVDQPQHF. The CDR3 DNA sequence: TGTGCCAGCAGCCCTTTCCCGGACAGGGTTGATCAGCCCCAGCATTTT.

V and J are TRBV5-4 and TRBJ2-1; the D gene is possibly TRBD2 (6 bases). The length of the CDR3 is 15 residues. The ends were cut back, 1 base at V and 5 bases at J, with 13 bases in the middle. CDR1 and CDR2 from the germline V gene are SGHNT and YYREEE (reference sequence). The CDR3: CASSLRRERDNEQFF. CDR3 sequence (DNA): TGTGCCAGCAGCTTGAGGCGGGAAAGGGACAATGAGCAGTTCTTC.

The chain links TRBV27 to TRBJ2-1; the D gene is possibly TRBD2 (5 bases). The CDR3 covers 15 residues. Germline V gene data show CDR1 as MNHEY and CDR2 as SMNVEV (reference sequence). The V gene lost 5 bases and the J gene lost 4 bases, with 15 bases spanning the gap. CDR3 amino acids: CASSHDGGDYNEQFF. The DNA of the CDR3 is TGTGCCAGCAGTCATGACGGAGGAGATTACAATGAGCAGTTCTTC.

The chain uses TRBV6-5 and TRBJ2-5; D might be TRBD2 (5 bases). The germline CDR1 and CDR2 sequences are MNHEY and SVGAGI. CDR3 length: 14 amino acids. V was pared by 2 bases and J by 6 bases, with 13 bases between. CDR3 sequence: CASSYEAGRKTQYF. The CDR3, as DNA: TGTGCCAGCAGTTACGAGGCGGGTAGAAAGACCCAGTACTTC.